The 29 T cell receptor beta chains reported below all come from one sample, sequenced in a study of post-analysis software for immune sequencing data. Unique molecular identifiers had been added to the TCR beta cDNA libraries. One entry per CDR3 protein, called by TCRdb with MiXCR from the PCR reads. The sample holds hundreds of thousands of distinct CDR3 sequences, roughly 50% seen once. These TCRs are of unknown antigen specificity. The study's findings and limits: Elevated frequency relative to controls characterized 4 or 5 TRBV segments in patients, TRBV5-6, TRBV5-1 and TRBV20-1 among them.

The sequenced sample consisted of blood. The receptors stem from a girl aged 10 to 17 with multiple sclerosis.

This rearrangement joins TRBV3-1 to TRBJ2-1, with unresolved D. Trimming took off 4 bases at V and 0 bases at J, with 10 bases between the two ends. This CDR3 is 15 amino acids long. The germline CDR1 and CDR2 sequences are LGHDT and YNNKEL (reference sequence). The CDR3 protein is CASSPSEVSYNEQFF. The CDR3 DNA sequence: TGTGCCAGCAGCCCCAGCGAGGTCTCCTACAATGAGCAGTTCTTC.

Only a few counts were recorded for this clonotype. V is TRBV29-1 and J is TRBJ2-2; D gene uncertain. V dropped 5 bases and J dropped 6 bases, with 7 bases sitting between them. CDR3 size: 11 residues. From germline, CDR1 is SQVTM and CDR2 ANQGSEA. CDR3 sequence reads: CSVYSPGELFF. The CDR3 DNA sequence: TGCAGCGTTTACAGCCCCGGGGAGCTGTTTTTT.

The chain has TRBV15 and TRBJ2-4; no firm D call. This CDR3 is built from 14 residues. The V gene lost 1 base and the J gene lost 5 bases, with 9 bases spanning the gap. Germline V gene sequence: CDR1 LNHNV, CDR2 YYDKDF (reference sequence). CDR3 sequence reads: CATSRADGENIQYF. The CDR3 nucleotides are TGTGCCACCAGCAGAGCGGATGGGGAAAACATTCAGTACTTC.

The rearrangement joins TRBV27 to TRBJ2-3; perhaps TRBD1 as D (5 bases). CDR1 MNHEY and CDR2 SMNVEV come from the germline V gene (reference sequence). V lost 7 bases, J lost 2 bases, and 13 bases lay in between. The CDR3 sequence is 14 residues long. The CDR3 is CASTMQGTTDTQYF. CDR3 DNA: TGTGCCAGCACCATGCAGGGAACCACAGATACGCAGTATTTT.

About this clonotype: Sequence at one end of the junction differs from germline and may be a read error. CDR3 loop: CAGSLTSGRFNEQFF. DNA of the CDR3: TGTGCCGGCAGCCTGACTAGCGGGAGGTTTAATGAGCAGTTCTTC. The chain links TRBV7-3 to TRBJ2-1; 13 positions match TRBD2. The CDR3 is 15 amino acids. Per germline, CDR1 SGHTA and CDR2 FQGTGA.

CDR3 in amino acids: CASSPAGGRASYEQYF. For the CDR3, the DNA is TGTGCCAGCAGTCCCGCGGGCGGGAGGGCCTCCTACGAGCAGTACTTC. The V and J genes are TRBV6-6 and TRBJ2-7; 9 bases map to TRBD2. Germline V CDR1 and CDR2: MNHNY, SVGAGI (reference sequence). The CDR3 has 16 amino acids. The J segment lost 0 bases and the V segment lost 5 bases, leaving 8 bases of the junction unmatched.

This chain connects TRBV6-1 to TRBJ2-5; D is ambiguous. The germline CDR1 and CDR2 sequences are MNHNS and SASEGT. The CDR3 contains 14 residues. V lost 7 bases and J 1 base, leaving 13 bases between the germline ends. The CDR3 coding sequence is TGTGCCAGCACCTGGCAGCTCGTCCAAGAGACCCAGTACTTC. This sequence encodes CASTWQLVQETQYF.

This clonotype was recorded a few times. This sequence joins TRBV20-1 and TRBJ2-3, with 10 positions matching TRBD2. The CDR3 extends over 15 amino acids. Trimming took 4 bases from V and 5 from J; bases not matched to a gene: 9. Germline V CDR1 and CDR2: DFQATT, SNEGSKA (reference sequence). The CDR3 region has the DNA TGCAGTGCTAAGACAATAGCGGGAGGAGGAGATACGCAGTATTTT. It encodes CSAKTIAGGGDTQYF.

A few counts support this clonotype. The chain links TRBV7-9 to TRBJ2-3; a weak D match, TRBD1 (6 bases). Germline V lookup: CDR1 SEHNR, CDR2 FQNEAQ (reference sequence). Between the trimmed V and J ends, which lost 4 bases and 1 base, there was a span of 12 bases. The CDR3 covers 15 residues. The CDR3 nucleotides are TGTGCCAGCAGCTCGTCAGGGGTTCGCACAGATACGCAGTATTTT. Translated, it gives CASSSSGVRTDTQYF.

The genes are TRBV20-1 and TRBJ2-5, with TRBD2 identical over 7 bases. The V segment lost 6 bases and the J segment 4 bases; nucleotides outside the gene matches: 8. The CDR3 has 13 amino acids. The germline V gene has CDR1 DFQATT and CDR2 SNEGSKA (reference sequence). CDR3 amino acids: CSASGEGGETQYF. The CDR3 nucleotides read TGCAGTGCCAGCGGGGAGGGCGGAGAGACCCAGTACTTC.

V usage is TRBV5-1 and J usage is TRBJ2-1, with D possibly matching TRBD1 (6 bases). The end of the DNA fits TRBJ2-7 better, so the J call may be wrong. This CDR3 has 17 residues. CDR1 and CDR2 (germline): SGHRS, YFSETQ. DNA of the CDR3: TGCGCCAGCAGCCTGATGATATGGACAGCCGGTTCCTACGAGCAGTACTTC. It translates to CASSLMIWTAGSYEQYF.

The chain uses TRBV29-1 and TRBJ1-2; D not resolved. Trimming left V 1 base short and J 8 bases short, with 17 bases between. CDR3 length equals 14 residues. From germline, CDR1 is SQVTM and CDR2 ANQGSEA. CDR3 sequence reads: CSVEGMTHRQGYTF. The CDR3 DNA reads TGCAGCGTTGAAGGTATGACACACAGACAAGGCTACACCTTC.

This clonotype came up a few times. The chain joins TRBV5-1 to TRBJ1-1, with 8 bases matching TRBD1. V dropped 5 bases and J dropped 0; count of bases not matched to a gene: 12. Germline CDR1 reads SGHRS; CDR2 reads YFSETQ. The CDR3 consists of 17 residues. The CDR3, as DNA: TGCGCCAGCAGAACCTGGACAGGGACTAGGTTGAACACTGAAGCTTTCTTT. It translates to CASRTWTGTRLNTEAFF. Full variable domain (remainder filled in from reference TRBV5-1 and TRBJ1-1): KAGVTQTPRYLIKTRGQQVTLSCSPISGHRSVSWYQQTPGQGLQFLFEYFSETQRNKGNFPGRFSGRQFSNSRSEMNVSTLELGDSALYLCASRTWTGTRLNTEAFFGQGTRLTVV.

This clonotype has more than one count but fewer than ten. The CDR3 here is CASNARTEVNSPLHF. For the CDR3, the DNA is TGTGCCAGCAACGCCCGGACAGAAGTTAATTCACCCCTCCACTTT. V usage is TRBV9 and J usage is TRBJ1-6; the D gene is possibly TRBD1 (6 bases). The V end lost 6 bases, the J end lost 6 bases, and 16 bases lay between the germline ends. This CDR3 contains 15 residues. Germline loops: CDR1 SGDLS, CDR2 YYNGEE.

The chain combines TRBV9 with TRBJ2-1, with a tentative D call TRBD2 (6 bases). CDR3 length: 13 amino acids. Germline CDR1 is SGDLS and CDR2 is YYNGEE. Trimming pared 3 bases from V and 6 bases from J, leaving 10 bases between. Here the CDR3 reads CASSESSANEQFF. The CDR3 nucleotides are TGTGCCAGCAGCGAGTCTAGCGCCAATGAGCAGTTCTTC.

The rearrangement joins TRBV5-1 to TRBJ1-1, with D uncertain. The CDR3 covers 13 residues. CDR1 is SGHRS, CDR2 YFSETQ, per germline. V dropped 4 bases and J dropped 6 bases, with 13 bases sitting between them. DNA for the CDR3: TGCGCCAGCAGCCTACTTGGGTTCGCTGAAGCTTTCTTT. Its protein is CASSLLGFAEAFF.

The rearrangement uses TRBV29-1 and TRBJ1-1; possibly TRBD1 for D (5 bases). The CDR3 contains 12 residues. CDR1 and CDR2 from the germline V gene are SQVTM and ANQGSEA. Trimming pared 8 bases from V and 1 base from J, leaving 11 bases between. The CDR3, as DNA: TGCAGCACGGGACGGGCGAACACTGAAGCTTTCTTT. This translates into CSTGRANTEAFF. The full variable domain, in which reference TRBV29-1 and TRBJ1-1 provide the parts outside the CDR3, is SAVISQKPSRDICQRGTSLTIQCQVDSQVTMMFWYRQQPGQSLTLIATANQGSEATYESGFVIDKFPISRPNLTFSTLTVSNMSPEDSSIYLCSTGRANTEAFFGQGTRLTVV.

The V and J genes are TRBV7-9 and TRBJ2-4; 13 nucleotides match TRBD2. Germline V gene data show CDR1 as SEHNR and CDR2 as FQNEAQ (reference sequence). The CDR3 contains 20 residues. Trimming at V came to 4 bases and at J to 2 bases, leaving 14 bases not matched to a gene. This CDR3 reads CASSYLHGTSGTGTKNIQYF. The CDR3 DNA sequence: TGTGCCAGCAGCTACCTACACGGGACTAGCGGGACGGGGACCAAAAACATTCAGTACTTC.

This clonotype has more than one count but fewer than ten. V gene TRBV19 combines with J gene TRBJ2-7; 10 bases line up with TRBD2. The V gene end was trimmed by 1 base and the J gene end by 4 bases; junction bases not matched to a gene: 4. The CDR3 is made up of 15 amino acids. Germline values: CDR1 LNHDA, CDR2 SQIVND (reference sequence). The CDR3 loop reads CASSIGLAGGYEQYF. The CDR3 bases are TGTGCCAGTAGTATAGGGTTAGCGGGAGGATACGAGCAGTACTTC.

This CDR3 is CASRSTGGNYGYTF. Here the CDR3 DNA reads TGTGCCAGCAGATCGACAGGGGGGAACTATGGCTACACCTTC. V and J are TRBV3-1 and TRBJ1-2, with 9 bases fitting TRBD1. CDR3 length: 14 residues. CDR1 LGHDT and CDR2 YNNKEL come from the germline V gene (reference sequence). V lost 6 bases, J lost 2 bases, and 4 bases stayed unmatched.

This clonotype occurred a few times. CDR3 sequence: CSAGDFSYEQYF. The CDR3 bases are TGCAGTGCGGGGGATTTCTCCTACGAGCAGTACTTC. The V and J genes are TRBV20-1 and TRBJ2-7, with D perhaps TRBD1 or TRBD2 (5 bases each). Germline V gene sequence: CDR1 DFQATT, CDR2 SNEGSKA (reference sequence). The CDR3 is 12 residues long. V was pared by 6 bases and J by 0 bases, with 9 bases between.

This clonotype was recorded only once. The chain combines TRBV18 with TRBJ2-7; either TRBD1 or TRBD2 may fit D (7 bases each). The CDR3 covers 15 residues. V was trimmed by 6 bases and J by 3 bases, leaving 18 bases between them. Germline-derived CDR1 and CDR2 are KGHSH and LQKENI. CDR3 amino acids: CASSALGGGLYEQYF. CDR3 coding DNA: TGTGCCAGCTCGGCCTTGGGAGGGGGCCTCTACGAGCAGTACTTC.

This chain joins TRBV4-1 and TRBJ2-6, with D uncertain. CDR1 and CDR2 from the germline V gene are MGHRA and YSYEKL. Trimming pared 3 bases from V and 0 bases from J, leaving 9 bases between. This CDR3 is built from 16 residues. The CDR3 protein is CASSQTRNSGANVLTF. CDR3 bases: TGCGCCAGCAGCCAGACAAGAAACTCTGGGGCCAACGTCCTGACTTTC.

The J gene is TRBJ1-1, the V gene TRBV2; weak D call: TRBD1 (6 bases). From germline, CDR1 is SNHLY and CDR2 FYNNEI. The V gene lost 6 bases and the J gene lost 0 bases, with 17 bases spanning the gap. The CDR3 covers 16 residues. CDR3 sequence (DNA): TGTGCCAGCAGCCCGGGGGCGCGGGGCATGAACACTGAAGCTTTCTTT. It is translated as CASSPGARGMNTEAFF.

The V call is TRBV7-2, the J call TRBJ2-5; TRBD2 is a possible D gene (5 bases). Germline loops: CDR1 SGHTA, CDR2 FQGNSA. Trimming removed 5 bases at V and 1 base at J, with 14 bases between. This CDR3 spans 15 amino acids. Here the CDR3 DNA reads TGTGCCAGCAGCCCGGTCAAAGGAGGCCAAGAGACCCAGTACTTC. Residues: CASSPVKGGQETQYF.

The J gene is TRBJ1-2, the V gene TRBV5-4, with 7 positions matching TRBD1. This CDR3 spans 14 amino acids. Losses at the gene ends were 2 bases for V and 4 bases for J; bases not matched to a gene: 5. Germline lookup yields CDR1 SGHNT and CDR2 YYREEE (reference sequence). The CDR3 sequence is CASSLRQGGYGYTF. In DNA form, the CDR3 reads TGTGCCAGCAGCTTAAGACAGGGTGGCTATGGCTACACCTTC. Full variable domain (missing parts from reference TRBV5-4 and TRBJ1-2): ETGVTQSPTHLIKTRGQQVTLRCSSQSGHNTVSWYQQALGQGPQFIFQYYREEENGRGNFPPRFSGLQFPNYSSELNVNALELDDSALYLCASSLRQGGYGYTFGSGTRLTVV.

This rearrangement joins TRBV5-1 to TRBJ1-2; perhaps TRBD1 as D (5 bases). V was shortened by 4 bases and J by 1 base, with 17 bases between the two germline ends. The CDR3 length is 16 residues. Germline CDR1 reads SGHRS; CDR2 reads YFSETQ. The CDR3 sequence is CASSNFMGGSNYGYTF. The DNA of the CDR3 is TGCGCCAGCAGCAATTTTATGGGGGGAAGTAACTATGGCTACACCTTC.

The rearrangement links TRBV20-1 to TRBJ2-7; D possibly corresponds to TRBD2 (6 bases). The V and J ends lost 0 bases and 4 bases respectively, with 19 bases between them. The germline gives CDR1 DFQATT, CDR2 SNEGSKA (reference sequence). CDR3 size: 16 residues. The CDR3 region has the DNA TGCAGTGCTAGAGATCTATCCGGGGACGGGGGTTACGAGCAGTACTTC. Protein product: CSARDLSGDGGYEQYF.

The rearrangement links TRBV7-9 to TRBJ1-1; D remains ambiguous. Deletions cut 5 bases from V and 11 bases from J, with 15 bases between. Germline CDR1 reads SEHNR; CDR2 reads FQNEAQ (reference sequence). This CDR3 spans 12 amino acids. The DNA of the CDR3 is TGTGCCAGCAGCCAAGGTGACATTCGGGCTTTCTTT. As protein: CASSQGDIRAFF.